A single sample is the source of the 32 T cell receptor beta chains below, sequenced in a study of T cell responses to AZD1222 COVID-19 vaccine. Profiling relied on immunoSEQ multiplex PCR, and the TCRdb table lists in-frame clones only, not all of them. This table holds about 100,000 clones, 80% to 90% found once. This material consisted of peripheral blood, taken on day 0 of MenACWY control vaccination. Receptors originate from an adult in good health.

The J gene is TRBJ1-5, the V gene TRBV27; D is ambiguous. This CDR3 comprises 16 residues. V lost 8 bases to trimming and J lost 7 bases, with 24 bases between them. Germline CDR1 is MNHEY and CDR2 is SMNVEV (reference sequence). The CDR3: CASRARWFGRGQPQHF. The CDR3 coding sequence is TGTGCCAGCCGAGCCCGGTGGTTCGGTCGCGGGCAGCCCCAGCATTTT.

The CDR3 DNA is TGCGCCAGCGCCGGGACATTAGGTCAGCCCCAGCATTTT. Its translation is CASAGTLGQPQHF. The V call is TRBV10-2, the J call TRBJ1-5; tentatively, D is TRBD1 (6 bases). The CDR3 has 13 residues. Germline loops: CDR1 WSHSY, CDR2 SAAADI. Trimming shortened V by 8 bases and J by 6 bases, and 14 bases separated the two germline ends.

The chain joins TRBV27 to TRBJ2-5, with D tentatively TRBD1 (6 bases). The CDR3 is 13 amino acids. V lost 1 base, J lost 4 bases, and 7 bases lay in between. CDR1 is MNHEY and CDR2 is SMNVEV in the germline V gene (reference sequence). The CDR3 DNA is TGTGCCAGCAGTTTATACAGGGCAGAGACCCAGTACTTC. Its protein product is CASSLYRAETQYF.

This chain connects TRBV5-4 to TRBJ2-7; 10 positions agree with TRBD1. Germline CDR1 reads SGHNT; CDR2 reads YYREEE (reference sequence). CDR3 length equals 15 residues. With 4 bases clipped from V and 3 bases from J, the junction kept 7 bases outside the gene matches. CDR3 nucleotide sequence: TGTGCCAGCAGCCCACCACGGGACAGGGGCTACGAGCAGTACTTC. It yields the protein CASSPPRDRGYEQYF.

This rearrangement joins TRBV3-1 (or the pseudogene TRBV3-2) to TRBJ2-7; TRBD1 agrees at 7 bases. V was pared by 0 bases and J by 7 bases, with 6 bases of the junction left unmatched. CDR1 and CDR2 from the germline V gene are LGHDT and YNNKEL (reference sequence). This CDR3 has 14 amino acids. The CDR3 nucleotides read TGTGCCAGCAGCCAAGAAGTACAGGGGTGGGAGCAGTACTTC. The encoded protein is CASSQEVQGWEQYF.

This chain uses TRBV14 with TRBJ2-7, with a tentative D call TRBD2 (5 bases). V lost 5 bases, J lost 1 base, and 9 bases lay in between. Germline CDR1 SGHDN, CDR2 FVKESK. CDR3 length: 13 residues. CDR3 protein: CASSAAASYEQYF. The DNA for the CDR3 is TGTGCCAGCAGCGCAGCGGCTTCCTACGAGCAGTACTTC.

This rearrangement joins TRBV3-1 (or the pseudogene TRBV3-2) to TRBJ1-2; D is perhaps TRBD1 (5 bases). In germline, CDR1 is LGHDT, CDR2 YNNKEL (reference sequence). The CDR3 totals 12 residues. V was trimmed by 8 bases and J by 2 bases, leaving 9 bases between them. Written as DNA, the CDR3 is TGTGCCAGCTCGGGGGGGAACTATGGCTACACCTTC. Translating gives CASSGGNYGYTF.

This sequence joins TRBV28 and TRBJ1-2, with TRBD1 matching over 7 bases. Germline-derived CDR1 and CDR2 are MDHEN and SYDVKM. J lost 7 bases, V lost 10 bases, and 9 bases had no gene match. The CDR3 extends over 12 amino acids. In DNA form, the CDR3 reads TGTGCCACCGGGACAGACACCTCTGGCTACACCTTC. Amino acid sequence: CATGTDTSGYTF.

The sample holds a few counts of this clone. The V call is TRBV27, the J call TRBJ1-6; D is unresolved. From germline, CDR1 is MNHEY and CDR2 SMNVEV (reference sequence). V shed 8 bases and J shed 9 bases, with 20 bases lying between them. The CDR3 sequence is 15 residues long. CDR3 nucleotide sequence: TGTGCCAGCGGACCCTCCGGAGGCGCTGGTTCACCCCTCCACTTT. This translates into CASGPSGGAGSPLHF.

A remark on this clone: The sample contains more than one DNA sequence encoding this CDR3. V is TRBV9 and J is TRBJ2-3; possibly TRBD2 for D (5 bases). CDR3 length equals 14 residues. Germline V gene lookup returns CDR1 SGDLS and CDR2 YYNGEE. Trimming removed 0 bases from V and 2 bases from J, with 7 bases in between. CDR3 sequence: CASSVAGNTDTQYF. CDR3 coding DNA: TGTGCCAGCAGCGTAGCGGGAAACACAGATACGCAGTATTTT.

The rearrangement joins TRBV6-5 to TRBJ1-1; 8 nucleotides line up with TRBD1. Germline-derived CDR1 and CDR2 are MNHEY and SVGAGI. This CDR3 comprises 12 residues. V lost 2 bases to trimming and J lost 11 bases; unmatched junction nucleotides: 4. CDR3 region: CASSYSRGPAFF. The CDR3 DNA follows: TGTGCCAGCAGTTACAGCAGGGGGCCTGCTTTCTTT.

The J gene is TRBJ2-7, the V gene TRBV7-2; D unclear. The germline V gene has CDR1 SGHTA and CDR2 FQGNSA. V was trimmed by 5 bases and J by 2 bases, leaving 13 bases between them. The CDR3 extends over 14 amino acids. The CDR3 nucleotides read TGTGCCAGCAGCGTTACTCGAGGAGCCTACGAGCAGTACTTC. It codes for CASSVTRGAYEQYF. The entire variable domain, with the rest obtained from reference TRBV7-2 and TRBJ2-7, is as follows: GAGVSQSPSNKVTEKGKDVELRCDPISGHTALYWYRQSLGQGLEFLIYFQGNSAPDKSGLPSDRFSAERTGGSVSTLTIQRTQQEDSAVYLCASSVTRGAYEQYFGPGTRLTVT.

This chain links TRBV3-1 (or the pseudogene TRBV3-2) with TRBJ2-2; the D gene could be TRBD1 or TRBD2 (5 bases each). The germline V and J ends were trimmed by 0 bases and 4 bases, with 15 bases remaining between them. The CDR3 loop spans 17 amino acids. In germline, CDR1 is LGHDT, CDR2 YNNKEL (reference sequence). The CDR3, as DNA: TGTGCCAGCAGCCAAGATCGGGCAGGGACGAGCACCGGGGAGCTGTTTTTT. This sequence encodes CASSQDRAGTSTGELFF.

The chain is built from TRBV7-2 and TRBJ1-2; 7 nucleotides align to TRBD1. Per the germline V gene, CDR1 is SGHTA and CDR2 is FQGNSA. This CDR3 is 15 amino acids long. With V trimmed by 0 bases and J by 4 bases, 5 bases remained unmatched. CDR3 nucleotide sequence: TGTGCCAGCAGCTTAGCGCGGACAGGAACCTATGGCTACACCTTC. Translated: CASSLARTGTYGYTF.

The chain's CDR3 is CASSQGYGITIYNEQFF. The CDR3 bases are TGTGCCAGCAGCCAAGGATACGGCATTACTATTTACAATGAGCAGTTCTTC. The chain recombines TRBV14 with TRBJ2-1; D not resolved. CDR1 and CDR2 (germline): SGHDN, FVKESK. This CDR3 is 17 amino acids long. The V gene lost 1 base and the J gene lost 4 bases, with 17 bases spanning the gap.

This CDR3 reads CASTPNGGNQPQHF. Written as DNA, the CDR3 is TGTGCCAGTACCCCCAATGGTGGCAATCAGCCCCAGCATTTT. The V gene is TRBV19, the J gene TRBJ1-5; the D is unclear. The V gene lost 7 bases and the J gene lost 2 bases, with 12 bases spanning the gap. CDR1 is LNHDA and CDR2 is SQIVND in the germline V gene (reference sequence). This CDR3 is built from 14 residues. Together with reference TRBV19 and TRBJ1-5, the CDR3 gives the full variable domain: DGGITQSPKYLFRKEGQNVTLSCEQNLNHDAMYWYRQDPGQGLRLIYYSQIVNDFQKGDIAEGYSVSREKKESFPLTVTSAQKNPTAFYLCASTPNGGNQPQHFGDGTRLSIL.

The chain recombines TRBV9 with TRBJ1-6; unclear D gene. V lost 0 bases and J 1 base, leaving 5 bases between the germline ends. Germline CDR1 is SGDLS and CDR2 is YYNGEE. This CDR3 has 15 residues. CDR3 in amino acids: CASSVEVSYNSPLHF. The CDR3 coding sequence is TGTGCCAGCAGCGTAGAGGTATCCTATAATTCACCCCTCCACTTT. Looking up the rest from reference TRBV9 and TRBJ1-6 gives the full variable domain: DSGVTQTPKHLITATGQRVTLRCSPRSGDLSVYWYQQSLDQGLQFLIQYYNGEERAKGNILERFSAQQFPDLHSELNLSSLELGDSALYFCASSVEVSYNSPLHFGNGTRLTVT.

The V gene is TRBV6-2 or TRBV6-3, the J gene TRBJ1-1; D might be TRBD1 (5 bases). The V gene's germline CDR1 is MNHEY and CDR2 SVGEGT. Trimming took off 4 bases at V and 0 bases at J, with 12 bases between the two ends. The CDR3 covers 15 residues. The CDR3 DNA sequence: TGTGCCAGCAGTTCCGCCGGGGCCATGAACACTGAAGCTTTCTTT. Translated, it gives CASSSAGAMNTEAFF.

This clone was observed a single time. This chain connects TRBV5-4 to TRBJ2-1, with D possibly TRBD2 on 5 matching bases. Germline CDR1 is SGHNT and CDR2 is YYREEE (reference sequence). V shed 4 bases and J shed 7 bases, with 12 bases lying between them. CDR3 length: 13 amino acids. The CDR3 sequence: CASSQVSGNEQFF. CDR3 nucleotide sequence: TGTGCCAGCAGCCAAGTCTCGGGGAATGAGCAGTTCTTC.

This chain joins TRBV6-6 and TRBJ1-5; D gene ambiguous. CDR3 length: 12 residues. Trimming cost V 5 bases and J 6 bases, with 8 bases left between them. CDR1 and CDR2 (germline): MNHNY, SVGAGI (reference sequence). The CDR3 DNA reads TGTGCCAGCAGTCCGTGGAGTCAGCCCCAGCATTTT. Amino acid sequence: CASSPWSQPQHF.

This chain connects TRBV5-1 to TRBJ1-6, with D maybe TRBD1 (6 bases). The length of the CDR3 is 16 residues. Germline V gives CDR1 SGHRS, CDR2 YFSETQ. V lost 0 bases to trimming and J lost 7 bases, with 14 bases between them. Here the CDR3 reads CASSLEGHLKNSPLHF. The CDR3 DNA sequence: TGCGCCAGCAGCTTGGAGGGACATCTAAAAAATTCACCCCTCCACTTT.

The CDR3 DNA is TGTGCCAGCAGCCCATCGACAGGGAGCTCCTACGAGCAGTACTTC. Translation gives CASSPSTGSSYEQYF. The chain is built from TRBV5-5 and TRBJ2-7, with 7 bases fitting TRBD1. Germline CDR1 and CDR2: SGHKS and YYEKEE (reference sequence). The CDR3 is 15 residues long. V trimming: 4 bases; J trimming: 0 bases; junction bases outside the gene matches: 7.

The gene calls are TRBV7-9 and TRBJ1-2, with TRBD1 matching 8 bases. The CDR3 consists of 16 residues. Per the germline V gene, CDR1 is SEHNR and CDR2 is FQNEAQ (reference sequence). The trim removed 4 bases at V and 1 base at J, leaving 8 bases unmatched. CDR3 protein: CASSSRTGQDNYGYTF. The CDR3 region has the DNA TGTGCCAGCAGCTCAAGAACGGGACAGGATAACTATGGCTACACCTTC.

V and J are TRBV2 and TRBJ1-2; weak D call: TRBD1 (5 bases). Between the trimmed V and J ends, which lost 1 base and 4 bases, there was a span of 10 bases. CDR3 length: 14 residues. Germline V CDR1 and CDR2: SNHLY, FYNNEI. The CDR3 loop is CASSEGGTAYGYTF. The CDR3 DNA reads TGTGCCAGCAGTGAAGGGGGCACCGCCTATGGCTACACCTTC.

The CDR3 coding sequence is TGTGCCAGTAGTATAAGTGGCGAGCAGTACTTC. Its protein is CASSISGEQYF. The V and J genes are TRBV19 and TRBJ2-7; D gene uncertain. The germline gives CDR1 LNHDA, CDR2 SQIVND (reference sequence). The CDR3 is made up of 11 amino acids. Trimming removed 2 bases from V and 6 bases from J, with 5 bases in between.

The chain employs TRBV5-1 and TRBJ2-5, with a tentative D call TRBD1 (5 bases). V shed 0 bases and J shed 5 bases, with 11 bases lying between them. CDR3 length: 14 amino acids. In germline, CDR1 is SGHRS, CDR2 YFSETQ. The CDR3, as DNA: TGCGCCAGCAGCTTGGATGACAGAACTGAGACCCAGTACTTC. Protein: CASSLDDRTETQYF.

The V gene is TRBV6-5, the J gene TRBJ1-1, with D uncertain. In germline, CDR1 is MNHEY, CDR2 SVGAGI. V was clipped by 7 bases and J by 0 bases, with 9 bases between them. The CDR3 has 13 amino acids. The CDR3 DNA sequence: TGTGCCAGCAAAAGGCAGTTGAACACTGAAGCTTTCTTT. This encodes CASKRQLNTEAFF.

The chain carries TRBV24-1 and TRBJ1-1; TRBD1 is a possible D gene (6 bases). CDR1 KGHDR and CDR2 SFDVKD come from the germline V gene. The CDR3 contains 13 residues. Trimming stripped 4 bases from V and 5 bases from J, with 10 bases between. CDR3 sequence: CATSDLRGTEAFF. Written as DNA, the CDR3 is TGTGCCACCAGTGACCTGAGGGGGACTGAAGCTTTCTTT.

This clone was counted a few times. The chain is built from TRBV29-1 and TRBJ2-5; tentative D call: TRBD1 (6 bases). This CDR3 has 12 residues. CDR1 SQVTM and CDR2 ANQGSEA come from the germline V gene. CDR3 sequence: CSAGVGEETQYF. CDR3 coding DNA: TGCAGTGCAGGGGTAGGGGAAGAGACCCAGTACTTC.

This clone was counted once. The gene calls are TRBV7-2 and TRBJ2-7; 11 bases map to TRBD1. In germline, CDR1 is SGHTA, CDR2 FQGNSA. The CDR3 is made up of 14 amino acids. The J segment lost 7 bases and the V segment lost 5 bases, leaving 7 bases of the junction unmatched. CDR3 sequence: CASSPDRGLGEQYF. In DNA, the CDR3 is TGTGCCAGCAGCCCGGACAGGGGGCTTGGAGAGCAGTACTTC. Variable domain in full (rest from reference TRBV7-2 and TRBJ2-7): GAGVSQSPSNKVTEKGKDVELRCDPISGHTALYWYRQSLGQGLEFLIYFQGNSAPDKSGLPSDRFSAERTGGSVSTLTIQRTQQEDSAVYLCASSPDRGLGEQYFGPGTRLTVT.

This chain joins TRBV7-2 and TRBJ1-1; D unclear. CDR1 is SGHTA and CDR2 is FQGNSA in the germline V gene. The CDR3 is 14 amino acids. Trimming removed 3 bases from V and 1 base from J, with 9 bases in between. CDR3 bases: TGTGCCAGCAGCTTTGAAGGTACGAACACTGAAGCTTTCTTT. Its translation: CASSFEGTNTEAFF.

The gene calls are TRBV28 and TRBJ1-2, with unresolved D. Per germline, CDR1 MDHEN and CDR2 SYDVKM. Trimming left V 2 bases short and J 7 bases short, with 11 bases between. This CDR3 spans 13 amino acids. The CDR3 DNA follows: TGTGCCAGCAGTTTAGTGGGCCGGGGTGGCTACACCTTC. As protein: CASSLVGRGGYTF.